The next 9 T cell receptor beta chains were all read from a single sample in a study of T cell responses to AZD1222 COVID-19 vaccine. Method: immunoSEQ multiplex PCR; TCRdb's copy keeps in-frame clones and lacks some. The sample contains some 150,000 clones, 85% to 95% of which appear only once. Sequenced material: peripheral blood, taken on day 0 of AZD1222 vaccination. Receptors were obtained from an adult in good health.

CDR3 sequence (DNA): TGTGCCAGCAGCTTGTCGCCAGGGGCGTCCTACAATGAGCAGTTCTTC. The encoded protein is CASSLSPGASYNEQFF. This rearrangement joins TRBV5-6 to TRBJ2-1; D is possibly TRBD1 (6 bases). Germline values: CDR1 SGHDT, CDR2 YYEEEE. V was trimmed by 1 base and J by 1 base, leaving 12 bases between them. This CDR3 spans 16 amino acids.

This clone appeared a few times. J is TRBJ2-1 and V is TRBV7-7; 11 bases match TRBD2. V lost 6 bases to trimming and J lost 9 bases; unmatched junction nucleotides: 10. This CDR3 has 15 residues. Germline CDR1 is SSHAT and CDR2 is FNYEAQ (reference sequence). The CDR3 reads CASSLNSGGAAEQFF. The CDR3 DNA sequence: TGTGCCAGCAGTCTTAATAGCGGGGGGGCAGCTGAGCAGTTCTTC. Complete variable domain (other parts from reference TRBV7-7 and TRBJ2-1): GAGVSQSPRYKVTKRGQDVTLRCDPISSHATLYWYQQALGQGPEFLTYFNYEAQPDKSGLPSDRFSAERPEGSISTLTIQRTEQRDSAMYRCASSLNSGGAAEQFFGPGTRLTVL.

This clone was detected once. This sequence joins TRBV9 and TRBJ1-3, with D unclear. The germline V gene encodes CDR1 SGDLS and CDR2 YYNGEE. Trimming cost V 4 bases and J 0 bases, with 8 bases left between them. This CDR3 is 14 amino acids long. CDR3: CASSFGSSGNTIYF. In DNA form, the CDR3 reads TGTGCCAGCAGCTTCGGGAGCTCTGGAAACACCATATATTTT.

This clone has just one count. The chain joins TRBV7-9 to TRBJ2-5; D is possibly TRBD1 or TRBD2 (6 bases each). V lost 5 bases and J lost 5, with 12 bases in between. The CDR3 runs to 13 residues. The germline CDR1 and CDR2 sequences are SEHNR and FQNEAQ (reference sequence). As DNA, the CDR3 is TGTGCCAGCAGCCGAAGGAGGGGGGAGACCCAGTACTTC. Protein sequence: CASSRRRGETQYF.

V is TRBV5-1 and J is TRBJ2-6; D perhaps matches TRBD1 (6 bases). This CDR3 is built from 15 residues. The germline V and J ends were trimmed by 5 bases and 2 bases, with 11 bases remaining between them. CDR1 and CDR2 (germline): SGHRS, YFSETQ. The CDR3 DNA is TGCGCCAGCAGACCACAGGGAACTGGGGCCAACGTCCTGACTTTC. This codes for CASRPQGTGANVLTF.

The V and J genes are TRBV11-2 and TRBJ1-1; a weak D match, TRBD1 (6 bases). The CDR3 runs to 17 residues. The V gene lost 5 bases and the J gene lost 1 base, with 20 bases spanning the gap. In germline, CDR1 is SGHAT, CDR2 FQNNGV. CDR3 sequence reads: CASSPQSEGGRNTEAFF. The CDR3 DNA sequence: TGTGCCAGCAGCCCGCAAAGTGAAGGGGGTAGGAACACTGAAGCTTTCTTT.

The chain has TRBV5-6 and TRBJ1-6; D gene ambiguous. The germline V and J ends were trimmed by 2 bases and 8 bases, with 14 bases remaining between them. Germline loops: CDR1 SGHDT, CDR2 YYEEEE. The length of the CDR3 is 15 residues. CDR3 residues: CASSFTGVRDSPLHF. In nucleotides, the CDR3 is TGTGCCAGCAGCTTTACCGGGGTAAGGGATTCACCCCTCCACTTT.

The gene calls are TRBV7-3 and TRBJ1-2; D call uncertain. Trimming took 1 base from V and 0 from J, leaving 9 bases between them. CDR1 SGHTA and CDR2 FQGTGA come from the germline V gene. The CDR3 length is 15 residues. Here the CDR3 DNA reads TGTGCCAGCAGCTTAAACTCCGGCTCTAACTATGGCTACACCTTC. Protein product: CASSLNSGSNYGYTF.

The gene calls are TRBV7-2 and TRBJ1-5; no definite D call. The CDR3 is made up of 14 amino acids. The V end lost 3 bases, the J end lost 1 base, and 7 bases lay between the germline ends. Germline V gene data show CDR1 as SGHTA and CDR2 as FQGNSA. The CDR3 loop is CASSFRYSNQPQHF. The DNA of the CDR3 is TGTGCCAGCAGCTTCAGATACAGCAATCAGCCCCAGCATTTT.